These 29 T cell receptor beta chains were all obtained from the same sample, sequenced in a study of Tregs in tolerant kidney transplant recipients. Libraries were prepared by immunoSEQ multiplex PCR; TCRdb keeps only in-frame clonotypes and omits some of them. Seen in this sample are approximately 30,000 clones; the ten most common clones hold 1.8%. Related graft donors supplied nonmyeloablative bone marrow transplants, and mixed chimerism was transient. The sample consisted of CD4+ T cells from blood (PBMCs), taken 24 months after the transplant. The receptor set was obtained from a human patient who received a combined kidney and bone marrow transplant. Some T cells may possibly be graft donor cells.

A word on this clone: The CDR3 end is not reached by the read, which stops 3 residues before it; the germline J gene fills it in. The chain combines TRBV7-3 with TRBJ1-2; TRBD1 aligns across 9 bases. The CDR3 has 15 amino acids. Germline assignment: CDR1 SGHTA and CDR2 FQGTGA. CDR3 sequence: CASSFGDRAWPGYTF. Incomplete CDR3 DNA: TGTGCCAGCAGCTTTGGGGACAGGGCTTGGCCCGGC.

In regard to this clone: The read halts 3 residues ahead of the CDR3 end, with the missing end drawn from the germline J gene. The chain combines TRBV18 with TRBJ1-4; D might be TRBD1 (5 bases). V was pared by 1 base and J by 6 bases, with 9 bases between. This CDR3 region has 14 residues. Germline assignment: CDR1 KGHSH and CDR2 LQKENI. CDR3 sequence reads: CASSPRQIDEKLFF. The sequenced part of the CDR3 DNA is TGTGCCAGCTCACCACGACAGATTGATGAAAAA. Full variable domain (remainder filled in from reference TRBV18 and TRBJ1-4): NAGVMQNPRHLVRRRGQEARLRCSPMKGHSHVYWYRQLPEEGLKFMVYLQKENIIDESGMPKERFSAEFPKEGPSILRIQQVVRGDSAAYFCASSPRQIDEKLFFGSGTQLSVL.

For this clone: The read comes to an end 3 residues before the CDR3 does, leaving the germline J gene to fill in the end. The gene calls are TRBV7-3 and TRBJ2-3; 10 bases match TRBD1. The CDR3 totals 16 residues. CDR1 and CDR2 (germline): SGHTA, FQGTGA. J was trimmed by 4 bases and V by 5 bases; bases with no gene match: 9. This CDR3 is CASSISRDRGSDTQYF. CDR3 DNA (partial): TGTGCCAGCAGCATTTCCCGGGACAGGGGCTCAGATACG.

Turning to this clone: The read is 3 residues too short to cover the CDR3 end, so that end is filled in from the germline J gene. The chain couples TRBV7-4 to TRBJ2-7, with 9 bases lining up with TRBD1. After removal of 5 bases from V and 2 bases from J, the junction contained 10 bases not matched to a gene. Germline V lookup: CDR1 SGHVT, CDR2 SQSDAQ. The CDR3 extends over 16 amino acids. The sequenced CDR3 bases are TGTGCCAGCAGCCCCCGGGACAGGGAAGGGACCTACGAG. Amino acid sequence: CASSPRDREGTYE. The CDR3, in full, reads CASSPRDREGTYEQYF.

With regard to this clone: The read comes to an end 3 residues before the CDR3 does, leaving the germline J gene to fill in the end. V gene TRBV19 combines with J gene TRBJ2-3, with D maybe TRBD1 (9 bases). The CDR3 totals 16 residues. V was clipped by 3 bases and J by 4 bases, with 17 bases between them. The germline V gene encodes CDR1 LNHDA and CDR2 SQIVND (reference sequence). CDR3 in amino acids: CASSIIAGQGADTQYF. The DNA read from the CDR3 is TGTGCCAGTAGTATTATAGCGGGACAGGGAGCAGATACG.

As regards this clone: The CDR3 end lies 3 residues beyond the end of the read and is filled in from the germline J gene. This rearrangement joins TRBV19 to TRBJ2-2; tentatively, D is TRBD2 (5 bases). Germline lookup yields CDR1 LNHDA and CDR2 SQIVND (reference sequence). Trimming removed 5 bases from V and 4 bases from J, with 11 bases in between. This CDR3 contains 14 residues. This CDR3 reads CASSVGLITGELFF. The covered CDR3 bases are TGTGCCAGTAGTGTCGGACTGATCACCGGGGAG.

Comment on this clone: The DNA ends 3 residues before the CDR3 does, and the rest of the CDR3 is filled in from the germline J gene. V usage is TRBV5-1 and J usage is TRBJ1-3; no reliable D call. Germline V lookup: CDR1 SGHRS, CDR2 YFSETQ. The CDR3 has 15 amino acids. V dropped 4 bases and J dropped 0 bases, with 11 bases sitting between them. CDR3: CASSQEGNSGNTIYF. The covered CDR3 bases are TGCGCCAGCAGCCAGGAGGGTAACTCTGGAAACACC.

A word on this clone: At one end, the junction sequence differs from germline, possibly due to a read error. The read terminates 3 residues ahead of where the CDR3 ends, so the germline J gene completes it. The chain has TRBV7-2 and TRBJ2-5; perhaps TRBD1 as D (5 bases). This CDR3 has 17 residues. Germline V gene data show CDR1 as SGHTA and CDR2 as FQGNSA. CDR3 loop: CASGLAQGPSRGETQYF. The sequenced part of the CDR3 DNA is TGTGCCAGCGGCTTAGCCCAGGGCCCCAGTCGTGGGGAGACC.

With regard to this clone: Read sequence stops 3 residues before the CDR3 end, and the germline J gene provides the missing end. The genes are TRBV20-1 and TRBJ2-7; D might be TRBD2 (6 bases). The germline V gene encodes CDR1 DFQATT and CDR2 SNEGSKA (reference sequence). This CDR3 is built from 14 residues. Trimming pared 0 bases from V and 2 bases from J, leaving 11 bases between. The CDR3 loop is CSARESSAAYEQYF. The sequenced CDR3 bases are TGCAGTGCTAGAGAGTCTAGCGCCGCCTACGAG.

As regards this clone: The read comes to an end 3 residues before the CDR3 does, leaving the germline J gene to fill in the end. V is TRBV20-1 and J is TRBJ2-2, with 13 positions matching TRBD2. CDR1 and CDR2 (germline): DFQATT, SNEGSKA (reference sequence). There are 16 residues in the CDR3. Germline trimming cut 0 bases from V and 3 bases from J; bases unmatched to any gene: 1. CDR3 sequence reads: CSAREGLAGDTGELFF. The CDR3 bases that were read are TGCAGTGCTAGAGAAGGACTAGCGGGAGACACCGGGGAG.

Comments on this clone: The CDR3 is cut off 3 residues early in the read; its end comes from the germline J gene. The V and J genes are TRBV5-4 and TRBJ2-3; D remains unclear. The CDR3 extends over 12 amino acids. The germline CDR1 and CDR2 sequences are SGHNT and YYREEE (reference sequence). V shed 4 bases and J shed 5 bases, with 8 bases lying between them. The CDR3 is CASSNEQDTQYF. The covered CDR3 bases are TGTGCCAGCAGCAATGAACAAGATACG.

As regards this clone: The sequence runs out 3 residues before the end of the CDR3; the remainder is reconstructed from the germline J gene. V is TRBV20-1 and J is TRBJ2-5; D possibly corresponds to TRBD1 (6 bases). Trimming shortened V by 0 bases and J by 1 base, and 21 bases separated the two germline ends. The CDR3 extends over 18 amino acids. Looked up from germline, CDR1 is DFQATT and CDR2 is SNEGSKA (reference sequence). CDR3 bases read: TGCAGTGCTAGAGATTGGGCAGGGGAGTTACTAGTCCAAGAGACC. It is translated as CSARDWAGELLVQET. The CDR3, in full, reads CSARDWAGELLVQETQYF.

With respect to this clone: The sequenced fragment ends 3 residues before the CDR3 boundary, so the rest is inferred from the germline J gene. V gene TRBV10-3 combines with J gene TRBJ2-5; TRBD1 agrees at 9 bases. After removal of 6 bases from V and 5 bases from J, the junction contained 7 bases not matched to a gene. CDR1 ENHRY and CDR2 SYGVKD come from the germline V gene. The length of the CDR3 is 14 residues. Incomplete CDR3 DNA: TGTGCCATCAGGGGGACAGGGCAGTTGGAGACC. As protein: CAIRGTGQLET. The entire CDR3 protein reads CAIRGTGQLETQYF.

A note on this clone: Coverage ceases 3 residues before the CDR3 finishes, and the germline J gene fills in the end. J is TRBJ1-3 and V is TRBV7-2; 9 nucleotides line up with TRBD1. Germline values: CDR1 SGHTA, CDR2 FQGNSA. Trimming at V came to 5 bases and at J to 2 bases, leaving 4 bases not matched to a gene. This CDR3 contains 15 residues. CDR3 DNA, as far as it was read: TGTGCCAGCAGCGCGAGGACAGGGGCTGGAAACACC. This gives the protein CASSARTGAGNT. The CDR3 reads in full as CASSARTGAGNTIYF.

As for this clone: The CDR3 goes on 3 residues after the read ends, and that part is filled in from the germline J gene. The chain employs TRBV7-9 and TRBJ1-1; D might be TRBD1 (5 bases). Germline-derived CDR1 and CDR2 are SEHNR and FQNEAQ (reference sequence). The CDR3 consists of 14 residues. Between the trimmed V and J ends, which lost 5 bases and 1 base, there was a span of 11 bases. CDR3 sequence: CASSRPGGNTEAFF. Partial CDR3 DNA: TGTGCCAGCAGCCGCCCCGGGGGGAACACTGAA. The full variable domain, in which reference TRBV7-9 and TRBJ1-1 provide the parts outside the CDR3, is DTGVSQNPRHKITKRGQNVTFRCDPISEHNRLYWYRQTLGQGPEFLTYFQNEAQLEKSRLLSDRFSAERPKGSFSTLEIQRTEQGDSAMYLCASSRPGGNTEAFFGQGTRLTVV.

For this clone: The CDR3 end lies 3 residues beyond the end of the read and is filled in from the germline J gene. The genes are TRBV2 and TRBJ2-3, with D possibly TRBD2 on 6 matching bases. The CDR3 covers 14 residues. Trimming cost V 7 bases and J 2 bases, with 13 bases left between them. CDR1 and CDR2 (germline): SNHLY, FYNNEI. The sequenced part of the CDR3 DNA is TGTGCCAGCAAGGAGGTAGCGGACACAGATACG. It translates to CASKEVADTDT. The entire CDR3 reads CASKEVADTDTQYF.

The CDR3 is CASSLPPGGTGELFF. The DNA read from the CDR3 is TGTGCCAGCAGCTTACCCCCAGGGGGCACCGGGGAG. J is TRBJ2-2 and V is TRBV7-2, with 7 bases aligning to TRBD1. The read finishes 3 residues shy of the CDR3 end, and the germline J gene is used to complete it. The junction had 4 bases not matched to a gene; V was cut back by 2 bases and J by 4 bases. Germline values: CDR1 SGHTA, CDR2 FQGNSA. The CDR3 sequence is 15 residues long.

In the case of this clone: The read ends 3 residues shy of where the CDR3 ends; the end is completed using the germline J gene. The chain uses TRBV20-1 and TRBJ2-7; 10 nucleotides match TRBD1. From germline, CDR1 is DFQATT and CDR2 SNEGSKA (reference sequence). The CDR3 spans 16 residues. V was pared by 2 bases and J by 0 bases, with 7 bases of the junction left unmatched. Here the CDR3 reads CSARIGTGASSYEQYF. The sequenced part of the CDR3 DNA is TGCAGTGCTAGAATCGGGACAGGGGCTAGCTCCTACGAG.

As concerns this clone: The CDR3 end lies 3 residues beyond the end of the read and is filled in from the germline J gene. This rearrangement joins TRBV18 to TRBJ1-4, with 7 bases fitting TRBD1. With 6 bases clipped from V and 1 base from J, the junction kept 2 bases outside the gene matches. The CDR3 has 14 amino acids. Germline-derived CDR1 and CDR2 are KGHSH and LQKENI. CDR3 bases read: TGTGCCAGCTCCTACAGGGGAACTAATGAAAAA. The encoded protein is CASSYRGTNEK. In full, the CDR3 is CASSYRGTNEKLFF.

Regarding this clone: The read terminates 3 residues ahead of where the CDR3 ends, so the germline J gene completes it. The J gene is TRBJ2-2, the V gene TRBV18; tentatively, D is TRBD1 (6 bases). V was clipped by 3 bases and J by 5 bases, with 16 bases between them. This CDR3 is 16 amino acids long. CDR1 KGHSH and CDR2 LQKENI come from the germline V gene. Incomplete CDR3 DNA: TGTGCCAGCTCACCGCAAACAGGGAGTCGGACCGGGGAG. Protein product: CASSPQTGSRTGE. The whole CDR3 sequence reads CASSPQTGSRTGELFF.

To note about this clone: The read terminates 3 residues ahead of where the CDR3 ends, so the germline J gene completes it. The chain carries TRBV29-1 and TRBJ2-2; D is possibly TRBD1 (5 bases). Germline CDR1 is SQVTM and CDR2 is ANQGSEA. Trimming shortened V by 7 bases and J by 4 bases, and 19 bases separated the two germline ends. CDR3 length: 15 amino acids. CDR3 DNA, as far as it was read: TGCAGCGCAGCCGACAGAGATTGGGGCACCGGGGAG. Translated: CSAADRDWGTGE. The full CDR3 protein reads CSAADRDWGTGELFF.

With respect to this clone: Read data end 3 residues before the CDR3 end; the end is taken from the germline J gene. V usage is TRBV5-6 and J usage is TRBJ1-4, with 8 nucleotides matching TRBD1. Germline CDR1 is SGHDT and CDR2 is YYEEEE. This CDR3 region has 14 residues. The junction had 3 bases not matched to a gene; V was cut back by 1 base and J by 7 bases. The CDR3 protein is CASSLLTGAEKLFF. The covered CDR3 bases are TGTGCCAGCAGCTTGTTGACAGGGGCTGAAAAA. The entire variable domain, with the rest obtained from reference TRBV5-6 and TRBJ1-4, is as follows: DAGVTQSPTHLIKTRGQQVTLRCSPKSGHDTVSWYQQALGQGPQFIFQYYEEEERQRGNFPDRFSGHQFPNYSSELNVNALLLGDSALYLCASSLLTGAEKLFFGSGTQLSVL.

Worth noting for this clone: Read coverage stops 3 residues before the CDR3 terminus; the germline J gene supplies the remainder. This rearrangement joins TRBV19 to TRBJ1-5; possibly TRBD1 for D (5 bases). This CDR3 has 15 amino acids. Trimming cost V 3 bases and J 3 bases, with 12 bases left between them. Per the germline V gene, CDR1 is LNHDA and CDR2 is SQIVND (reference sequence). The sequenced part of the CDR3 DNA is TGTGCCAGTAGTATGGAGGGGTACTTCAATCAGCCC. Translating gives CASSMEGYFNQP. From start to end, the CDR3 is CASSMEGYFNQPQHF.

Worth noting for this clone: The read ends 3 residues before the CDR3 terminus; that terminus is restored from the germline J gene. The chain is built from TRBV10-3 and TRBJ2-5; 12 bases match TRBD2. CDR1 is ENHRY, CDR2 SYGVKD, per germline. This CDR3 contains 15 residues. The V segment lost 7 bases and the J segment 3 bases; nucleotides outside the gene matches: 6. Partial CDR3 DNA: TGTGCCATCACTAAGACTAGCGGGAGTGAAGAGACC. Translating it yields CAITKTSGSEET. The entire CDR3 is CAITKTSGSEETQYF.

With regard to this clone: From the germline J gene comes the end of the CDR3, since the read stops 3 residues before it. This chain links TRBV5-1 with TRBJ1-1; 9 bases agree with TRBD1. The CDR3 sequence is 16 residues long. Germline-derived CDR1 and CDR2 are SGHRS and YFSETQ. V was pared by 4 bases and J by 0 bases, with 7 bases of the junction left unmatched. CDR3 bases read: TGCGCCAGCAGCGCCTTACAGGGGGCATTGAACACTGAA. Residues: CASSALQGALNTE. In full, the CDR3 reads CASSALQGALNTEAFF.

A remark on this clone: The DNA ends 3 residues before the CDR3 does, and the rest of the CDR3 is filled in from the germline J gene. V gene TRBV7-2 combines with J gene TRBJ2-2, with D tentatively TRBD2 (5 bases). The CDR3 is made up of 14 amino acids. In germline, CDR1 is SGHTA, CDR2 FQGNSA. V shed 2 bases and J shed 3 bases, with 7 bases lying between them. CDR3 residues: CASSLIGDTGELFF. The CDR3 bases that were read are TGTGCCAGCAGCTTAATCGGGGACACCGGGGAG.

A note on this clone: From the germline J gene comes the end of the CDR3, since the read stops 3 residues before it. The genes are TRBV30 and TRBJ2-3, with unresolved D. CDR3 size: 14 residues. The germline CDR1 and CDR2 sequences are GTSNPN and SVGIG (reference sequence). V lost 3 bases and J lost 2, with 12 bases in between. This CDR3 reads CAWSTVAVTDTQYF. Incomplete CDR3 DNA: TGTGCCTGGAGCACGGTAGCCGTCACAGATACG.

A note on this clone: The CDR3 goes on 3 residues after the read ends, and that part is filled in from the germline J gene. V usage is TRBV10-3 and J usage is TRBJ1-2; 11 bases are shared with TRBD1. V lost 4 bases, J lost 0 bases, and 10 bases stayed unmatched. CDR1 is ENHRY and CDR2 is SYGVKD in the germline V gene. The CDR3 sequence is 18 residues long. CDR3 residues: CAISGTGGDPISNYGYTF. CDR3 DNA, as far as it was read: TGTGCCATCAGTGGGACAGGGGGCGACCCGATATCTAACTATGGC.

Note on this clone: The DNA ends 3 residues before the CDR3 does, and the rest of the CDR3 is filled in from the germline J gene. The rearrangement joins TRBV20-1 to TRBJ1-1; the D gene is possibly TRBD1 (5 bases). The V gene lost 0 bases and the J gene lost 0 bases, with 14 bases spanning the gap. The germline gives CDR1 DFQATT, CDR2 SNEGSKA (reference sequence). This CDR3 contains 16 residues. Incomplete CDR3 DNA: TGCAGTGCTAGAGATACTCCCAGGGCGCTGAACACTGAA. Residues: CSARDTPRALNTE. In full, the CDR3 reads CSARDTPRALNTEAFF.